The 10 T cell receptor beta chains reported below all come from one sample, sequenced in a study of glioma-infiltrating T cells after dendritic cell vaccination. Some clones are missing from TCRdb's copy, which holds only in-frame ones; the method was immunoSEQ multiplex PCR. This sample has about 99,000 clones; 65% to 85% occur once, and the top ten carry 5.4%. Time point in this sample: after dendritic cell vaccination, including at tumor progression/relapse. The sample was blood, taken after dendritic cell vaccination. The receptors originated from a human donor with glioblastoma.

The chain has TRBV10-3 and TRBJ2-7; 11 bases match TRBD2. The V gene end was trimmed by 5 bases and the J gene end by 2 bases; junction bases not matched to a gene: 8. The CDR3 spans 16 residues. CDR1 is ENHRY, CDR2 SYGVKD, per germline. The CDR3 DNA sequence: TGTGCCATCAGTTTGAACTTAGCGGGAGGGACCTACGAGCAGTACTTC. Residues: CAISLNLAGGTYEQYF.

This chain's CDR3 is CASRPIPSTDTQYF. In DNA, the CDR3 is TGCGCCAGCAGACCTATACCCAGCACAGATACGCAGTATTTT. V gene TRBV5-1 combines with J gene TRBJ2-3; D is ambiguous. CDR1 and CDR2 (germline): SGHRS, YFSETQ. Between the trimmed V and J ends, which lost 5 bases and 0 bases, there was a span of 10 bases. The CDR3 consists of 14 residues.

The CDR3: CASRQGAGLAKNIQYF. In nucleotides, the CDR3 is TGCGCCAGCAGGCAGGGGGCGGGACTAGCCAAAAACATTCAGTACTTC. This sequence joins TRBV4-1 and TRBJ2-4, with 8 bases fitting TRBD1. This CDR3 region has 16 residues. Trimming took 6 bases from V and 0 from J; bases not matched to a gene: 7. In germline, CDR1 is MGHRA, CDR2 YSYEKL.

The chain joins TRBV19 to TRBJ1-1; D not resolved. The CDR3 runs 13 residues. V was trimmed by 9 bases and J by 5 bases, leaving 16 bases between them. Germline assignment: CDR1 LNHDA and CDR2 SQIVND (reference sequence). The CDR3 bases are TGTGCCAGCGCCTCCTTATTCGAGACTGAAGCTTTCTTT. It codes for CASASLFETEAFF.

CDR3 sequence (DNA): TGCGCCAGCAGCCTGAGATCGACGGCTACAGGGTCCTACGAGCAGTACTTC. As protein: CASSLRSTATGSYEQYF. This rearrangement joins TRBV5-1 to TRBJ2-7; D perhaps matches TRBD1 (6 bases). V was cut by 4 bases and J by 1 base, with 21 bases left in between. There are 17 residues in the CDR3. Germline V gene lookup returns CDR1 SGHRS and CDR2 YFSETQ.

This clone has more than one count but fewer than ten. This chain links TRBV6-1 with TRBJ1-2, with a weak D call TRBD1 (6 bases). Trimming pared 6 bases from V and 0 bases from J, leaving 11 bases between. CDR1 and CDR2 (germline): MNHNS, SASEGT. The CDR3 extends over 14 amino acids. CDR3 sequence reads: CASRGTGTNYGYTF. The CDR3 DNA is TGTGCCAGCAGGGGAACAGGGACTAACTATGGCTACACCTTC.

This chain uses TRBV4-1 with TRBJ1-6; D unresolved. Deletions cut 4 bases from V and 7 bases from J, with 29 bases between. CDR3 length equals 20 residues. Germline-derived CDR1 and CDR2 are MGHRA and YSYEKL. This chain's CDR3 is CASSLYKPLGGSQSNSPLHF. The CDR3 DNA follows: TGCGCCAGCAGCCTTTACAAACCCCTAGGCGGTAGCCAGAGCAATTCACCCCTCCACTTT.

V and J are TRBV5-1 and TRBJ2-5, with TRBD1 as a possible D gene (6 bases). V was pared by 4 bases and J by 7 bases, with 14 bases between. There are 13 residues in the CDR3. CDR1 and CDR2 (germline): SGHRS, YFSETQ. Here the CDR3 DNA reads TGCGCCAGCAGCCACAGGGAAAGGGGGACCCAGTACTTC. Translated: CASSHRERGTQYF. The variable domain in full, with the rest retrieved from reference TRBV5-1 and TRBJ2-5, is KAGVTQTPRYLIKTRGQQVTLSCSPISGHRSVSWYQQTPGQGLQFLFEYFSETQRNKGNFPGRFSGRQFSNSRSEMNVSTLELGDSALYLCASSHRERGTQYFGPGTRLLVL.

This clone occurred a few times. J is TRBJ2-3 and V is TRBV6-1, with TRBD2 as a possible D gene (5 bases). Germline-derived CDR1 and CDR2 are MNHNS and SASEGT. The CDR3 length is 12 residues. CDR3 nucleotide sequence: TGTACCCTCGGCGGGCCCACAGATACGCAGTATTTT. Residues: CTLGGPTDTQYF.

The chain links TRBV6-1 to TRBJ2-3, with D perhaps matching TRBD2 (5 bases). Trimming removed 5 bases from V and 3 bases from J, with 12 bases in between. CDR3 size: 14 residues. Germline assignment: CDR1 MNHNS and CDR2 SASEGT. DNA of the CDR3: TGTGCCAGCAGTAAAGTCCGGGGAACAGATACGCAGTATTTT. This gives the protein CASSKVRGTDTQYF.